The 8 T cell receptor beta chains presented below share a single source sample, sequenced in a study of cytomegalovirus exposure and HLA in healthy donors (TCRdb year 2017). Library creation used the immunoSEQ multiplex PCR assay. A mixture of 60 forward primers for TCR Vbeta segments and 13 reverse primers for TCR Jbeta segments was used in the multiplex PCR. In its TCRdb copy, this immuneACCESS table keeps in-frame sequences only and misses some clones. Where compared with another copy, unresolved V genes explain less than half of these, and the others have no known cause. In all, the sample holds under 150,000 clones, and about 78% of those were seen once. Clones ranked in the top ten supply approximately 4% of the sample. Sequenced input: PBMCs. The receptors shown here come from a man aged 45-65 years in good health and CMV-seropositive.

The gene calls are TRBV11-2 and TRBJ2-1; D gene unclear. CDR3 length: 12 residues. CDR1 is SGHAT, CDR2 FQNNGV, per germline. Trimming removed 0 bases from V and 13 bases from J, with 10 bases in between. Here the CDR3 DNA reads TGTGCCAGCAGCTTAGATCTTACAGCTCAGTTCTTC. It is translated as CASSLDLTAQFF. The entire variable domain, with the rest obtained from reference TRBV11-2 and TRBJ2-1, is as follows: EAGVAQSPRYKIIEKRQSVAFWCNPISGHATLYWYQQILGQGPKLLIQFQNNGVVDDSQLPKDRFSAERLKGVDSTLKIQPAKLEDSAVYLCASSLDLTAQFFGPGTRLTVL.

This chain links TRBV5-4 with TRBJ2-7; a possible D gene is TRBD1 (6 bases). Trimming stripped 0 bases from V and 5 bases from J, with 9 bases between. The CDR3 is 13 amino acids. Germline V gene lookup returns CDR1 SGHNT and CDR2 YYREEE (reference sequence). This CDR3 reads CASSLGPGDEQYF. In DNA form, the CDR3 reads TGTGCCAGCAGCTTGGGACCAGGGGACGAGCAGTACTTC.

The chain couples TRBV7-2 to TRBJ2-3; 10 bases are a match to TRBD2. Losses at the gene ends were 3 bases for V and 7 bases for J; bases not matched to a gene: 7. Germline CDR1 and CDR2: SGHTA and FQGNSA. This CDR3 is 15 amino acids long. CDR3 sequence: CASSFSSGGVNTQYF. Written as DNA, the CDR3 is TGTGCCAGCAGCTTTTCTAGCGGGGGCGTTAATACGCAGTATTTT.

The chain is built from TRBV7-2 and TRBJ2-7, with 9 bases aligning to TRBD2. CDR1 is SGHTA, CDR2 FQGNSA, per germline. The CDR3 has 12 residues. The ends lost 6 bases at V and 7 bases at J; junction bases unmatched: 4. CDR3 sequence: CASSAGGREQYF. The CDR3, as DNA: TGTGCCAGCAGTGCGGGGGGGAGAGAGCAGTACTTC.

This chain links TRBV5-6 with TRBJ2-1; 7 bases fit TRBD2. Looked up from germline, CDR1 is SGHDT and CDR2 is YYEEEE. Trimming took 0 bases from V and 2 from J; bases not matched to a gene: 8. The CDR3 consists of 17 residues. CDR3 residues: CASSLGPTSRTYNEQFF. The CDR3 DNA reads as TGTGCCAGCAGCTTGGGCCCGACTAGCCGAACCTACAATGAGCAGTTCTTC. Together with reference TRBV5-6 and TRBJ2-1, the CDR3 gives the full variable domain: DAGVTQSPTHLIKTRGQQVTLRCSPKSGHDTVSWYQQALGQGPQFIFQYYEEEERQRGNFPDRFSGHQFPNYSSELNVNALLLGDSALYLCASSLGPTSRTYNEQFFGPGTRLTVL.

This chain links TRBV5-1 with TRBJ2-2; 10 bases are a match to TRBD1. Trimming took 7 bases from V and 7 from J; bases not matched to a gene: 7. Germline V gene sequence: CDR1 SGHRS, CDR2 YFSETQ. This CDR3 has 14 residues. The CDR3 nucleotides are TGCGCCAGCTCGAGGGGGACAGGGGACGGGGAGCTGTTTTTT. Translating gives CASSRGTGDGELFF.

This clone appeared once. V and J are TRBV9 and TRBJ1-2; D is undetermined. With 3 bases removed from V and 1 base from J, the gap between germline ends came to 4 bases. The CDR3 extends over 12 amino acids. Per germline, CDR1 SGDLS and CDR2 YYNGEE. Written as DNA, the CDR3 is TGTGCCAGCAGCGCCTATAACTATGGCTACACCTTC. Translating it yields CASSAYNYGYTF.

This chain joins TRBV4-1 and TRBJ1-2; D is ambiguous. This CDR3 is built from 14 residues. V was pared by 0 bases and J by 4 bases, with 9 bases between. Germline V gives CDR1 MGHRA, CDR2 YSYEKL. The CDR3 reads CASSQDMGTYGYTF. CDR3 bases: TGCGCCAGCAGCCAAGATATGGGCACCTATGGCTACACCTTC.